This T cell receptor beta chain was documented in a study of circulating CD8 cells and anti-PD-1 response in melanoma. Each library started from approximately 15 ng of total RNA using the QIAseq Immune Repertoire TCR panel. TCRdb reprocessed the reads with MiXCR, giving one entry per CDR3 protein. The repertoire holds hundreds of distinct CDR3 sequences, 9.5% to 15% seen once, with roughly 54% in the top ten. The CDR3 is 13 residues long. Germline assignment: CDR1 SQVTM and CDR2 ANQGSEA. V lost 5 bases to trimming and J lost 5 bases; unmatched junction nucleotides: 8. Live CD3+CD8+TCRalphabeta+ cells were sorted into four subsets by PD-1 and/or TIGIT. This clonotype has only one observation.

The material was CD8+ T cells from PBMCs, obtained at baseline or after one month of anti-PD-1 therapy (not recorded which). The chain links TRBV29-1 to TRBJ2-7; 8 nucleotides align to TRBD1. The receptor was derived from a human donor with melanoma. CDR3 bases: TGCAGCGTTCAAACCGGGACAGGCCACGAGCAGTACTTC. Its protein product is CSVQTGTGHEQYF.